This entry concerns a single T cell receptor (beta chain). The sample originates from a study of blood T cell repertoires in COVID-19. Study as a whole: COVID-19 samples from acute and convalescent phases originated in the United States, Italy and Spain. PBMCs, B-cell-depleted T cells, or T cells provided the cDNA or gDNA that made up the material.

Losses at the gene ends were 4 bases for V and 0 bases for J; bases not matched to a gene: 5. The germline gives CDR1 SGHAT, CDR2 FQNNGV. This CDR3 has 16 amino acids. Authors' methods: Amplifying reference gene primers gave estimates of nucleated cell counts. The assay was immunoSEQ multiplex PCR, and TCRdb's table has in-frame clones only and misses some. Clonal size and the V and J genes are those of that table, whereas D and trimming came from the DNA. The sample yields roughly 230,000 clones, around 83% seen once. The chain carries TRBV11-2 and TRBJ2-2, with TRBD1 identical over 7 bases. Sequenced input: peripheral blood. The clonotype originates from a woman in her 50s with acute or convalescent COVID-19. The CDR3 here is CASSSGQSSNTGELFF. In DNA form, the CDR3 reads TGTGCCAGCAGCTCGGGACAGAGCTCGAACACCGGGGAGCTGTTTTTT.